This TCR beta chain was sequenced during a study of early T cells in non-severe SARS-CoV-2 infection. Germline CDR1 and CDR2: LGHNA and YSLEER. V was cut by 0 bases and J by 6 bases, with 14 bases left in between. This CDR3 is 16 amino acids long. This clonotype appeared many times. From the 5' RACE reads, TCRdb called clonotypes with MiXCR, one entry per CDR3 protein. This table holds roughly 35,000 distinct CDR3 sequences, 3% to 4.5% found once. V usage is TRBV4-3 and J usage is TRBJ1-4; TRBD1 is a possible D gene (6 bases). What was sequenced was whole blood. This receptor was obtained from an adult who was a healthcare worker with PCR-confirmed SARS-CoV-2 infection or an uninfected control (not recorded which). The CDR3 loop reads CASSQDIPGADEKLFF. The CDR3 nucleotides read TGCGCCAGCAGCCAAGATATACCGGGGGCGGATGAAAAACTGTTTTTT.